These 20 T cell receptor beta chains were sequenced from one sample in a study of blood T cell repertoires in COVID-19 (dated by TCRdb to the early 2020s). Library construction relied on the immunoSEQ multiplex PCR assay. The immuneACCESS repertoire file appears here via TCRdb, limited to in-frame rearrangements. These files lack a portion of the clones; in checked studies, under half of the deficit traces to unresolved V genes, and the cause of the others is not known. In all, the sample holds almost 300,000 clones, and over 85% of those were seen once. The top ten clones comprise around 10% of the sample. The sample taken for sequencing was peripheral blood. The source of these receptors is a woman in her twenties or thirties with COVID-19, enrolled during active disease.

CDR3 DNA: TGTGCCACCAAAGCGACCCAGACCAATGAAAAACTGTTTTTT. This codes for CATKATQTNEKLFF. The V and J genes are TRBV15 and TRBJ1-4; D ambiguous. The CDR3 has 14 amino acids. With 7 bases removed from V and 5 bases from J, the gap between germline ends came to 14 bases. The germline gives CDR1 LNHNV, CDR2 YYDKDF (reference sequence).

The chain has TRBV6-2 or TRBV6-3 and TRBJ2-7; 8 nucleotides line up with TRBD2. The CDR3 has 16 amino acids. V was pared by 0 bases and J by 5 bases, with 9 bases of the junction left unmatched. CDR1 and CDR2 from the germline V gene are MNHEY and SVGEGT. In nucleotides, the CDR3 is TGTGCCAGCAGTTACTCGATGGCGGGGGGTATCCACGAGCAGTACTTC. Translation: CASSYSMAGGIHEQYF.

The chain carries TRBV2 and TRBJ1-5, with TRBD1 matching 9 bases. The CDR3 extends over 15 amino acids. J gave up 4 bases and V 9 bases, and 10 bases lay outside the gene matches. Germline CDR1 and CDR2: SNHLY and FYNNEI. The CDR3, as DNA: TGTGCCAGTCGAGGGACAGGGAACGTTAATCAGCCCCAGCATTTT. Protein sequence: CASRGTGNVNQPQHF.

This sequence joins TRBV12-5 and TRBJ2-7, with D maybe TRBD1 (5 bases). V was cut by 3 bases and J by 0 bases, with 9 bases left in between. This CDR3 has 14 amino acids. CDR1 and CDR2 from the germline V gene are LGHNT and FRNRAP. As DNA, the CDR3 is TGTGCTAGTGGTTTCTGGGGCCACTCCTACGAGCAGTACTTC. This encodes CASGFWGHSYEQYF.

This chain links TRBV6-5 with TRBJ1-2; a possible D gene is TRBD1 (5 bases). The CDR3 consists of 15 residues. Germline V gene data show CDR1 as MNHEY and CDR2 as SVGAGI. The V end was cut by 2 bases, the J end by 0 bases, with 10 bases between. The CDR3 coding sequence is TGTGCCAGCAGTTACGACCTGACAGCTAACTATGGCTACACCTTC. It specifies CASSYDLTANYGYTF.

This rearrangement joins TRBV6-5 to TRBJ2-1, with 8 bases that match TRBD1. V shed 8 bases, J shed 2 bases, and the junction held 5 bases outside the gene matches. Per the germline V gene, CDR1 is MNHEY and CDR2 is SVGAGI. The CDR3 length is 14 residues. The chain's CDR3 is CASQGQVPYNEQFF. The CDR3, as DNA: TGTGCCAGCCAGGGACAGGTACCCTACAATGAGCAGTTCTTC.

The gene calls are TRBV2 and TRBJ2-1; TRBD1 agrees at 7 bases. From germline, CDR1 is SNHLY and CDR2 FYNNEI. CDR3 length: 13 amino acids. V lost 6 bases to trimming and J lost 4 bases; unmatched junction nucleotides: 3. CDR3 sequence: CASRQGRYNEQFF. The CDR3 region has the DNA TGTGCCAGCAGACAGGGGCGGTACAATGAGCAGTTCTTC.

In its sample, this clone was seen once. Other DNA sequences from this sample encode an identical CDR3 as well. The chain couples TRBV5-1 to TRBJ2-7; TRBD1 is a possible D gene (6 bases). Germline assignment: CDR1 SGHRS and CDR2 YFSETQ. The CDR3 is made up of 14 amino acids. The germline V and J ends were trimmed by 0 bases and 2 bases, with 9 bases remaining between them. Here the CDR3 DNA reads TGCGCCAGCAGCTTGGGGGGGCCGGCCTACGAGCAGTACTTC. Translating gives CASSLGGPAYEQYF. The full variable domain, rest sourced from reference TRBV5-1 and TRBJ2-7, is KAGVTQTPRYLIKTRGQQVTLSCSPISGHRSVSWYQQTPGQGLQFLFEYFSETQRNKGNFPGRFSGRQFSNSRSEMNVSTLELGDSALYLCASSLGGPAYEQYFGPGTRLTVT.

This rearrangement joins TRBV18 to TRBJ2-7, with TRBD2 matching 12 bases. This CDR3 has 15 amino acids. After removal of 5 bases from V and 4 bases from J, the junction contained 6 bases not matched to a gene. Germline V gene sequence: CDR1 KGHSH, CDR2 LQKENI. The CDR3 nucleotides read TGTGCCAGCTCAGCTCGGACTAGCGGGGTATACGAGCAGTACTTC. This encodes CASSARTSGVYEQYF.

This clone came up a few times. The V and J genes are TRBV30 and TRBJ1-2; the D gene is possibly TRBD1 (6 bases). Germline assignment: CDR1 GTSNPN and CDR2 SVGIG (reference sequence). V dropped 4 bases and J dropped 0 bases, with 12 bases sitting between them. This CDR3 region has 14 residues. In DNA form, the CDR3 reads TGTGCCTGGAACACAGGGCAGACTAACTATGGCTACACCTTC. Its protein is CAWNTGQTNYGYTF.

The chain links TRBV4-1 to TRBJ1-3; D might be TRBD1 (5 bases). The V end was cut by 2 bases, the J end by 0 bases, with 11 bases between. The CDR3 extends over 16 amino acids. Germline values: CDR1 MGHRA, CDR2 YSYEKL. CDR3 sequence reads: CASSQFSGISGNTIYF. CDR3 sequence (DNA): TGCGCCAGCAGCCAATTCTCAGGGATCTCTGGAAACACCATATATTTT.

The gene calls are TRBV5-5 and TRBJ2-7; D is ambiguous. CDR3 length: 12 amino acids. Trimming took off 4 bases at V and 4 bases at J, with 9 bases between the two ends. From germline, CDR1 is SGHKS and CDR2 YYEKEE (reference sequence). The CDR3: CASSPVGYEQYF. The CDR3 DNA reads TGTGCCAGCAGCCCCGTCGGGTACGAGCAGTACTTC.

The rearrangement uses TRBV5-6 and TRBJ1-2; no definite D call. The CDR3 has 12 amino acids. The germline V gene has CDR1 SGHDT and CDR2 YYEEEE. Trimming cost V 1 base and J 5 bases, with 6 bases left between them. The CDR3 DNA sequence: TGTGCCAGCAGCTTGTATAGTTATGGCTACACCTTC. Translated: CASSLYSYGYTF.

The chain uses TRBV29-1 and TRBJ1-2; 11 nucleotides agree with TRBD1. The V gene's germline CDR1 is SQVTM and CDR2 ANQGSEA. Unmatched junction bases numbered 7, after V lost 7 bases and J lost 6 bases. This CDR3 has 13 residues. CDR3 sequence: CSAAVGQGDGYTF. CDR3 in DNA: TGCAGCGCCGCCGTGGGACAGGGGGATGGCTACACCTTC.

The chain couples TRBV15 to TRBJ2-7; 8 nucleotides match TRBD1. CDR1 and CDR2 from the germline V gene are LNHNV and YYDKDF (reference sequence). Trimming removed 3 bases from V and 1 base from J; junction bases left unmatched: 8. This CDR3 contains 16 residues. CDR3 coding DNA: TGTGCCACCAGCAGGGAAGCAGGGGGCTGGTCCTACGAGCAGTACTTC. Protein product: CATSREAGGWSYEQYF.

The J gene is TRBJ2-1, the V gene TRBV7-2; D is unclear. V gave up 4 bases and J gave up 12 bases, with 22 bases separating them. The CDR3 extends over 15 amino acids. CDR1 and CDR2 (germline): SGHTA, FQGNSA. The CDR3 spells CASSWVERVLRGQFF. The CDR3 region has the DNA TGTGCCAGCAGCTGGGTCGAACGGGTTTTGCGAGGGCAGTTCTTC.

V usage is TRBV30 and J usage is TRBJ2-3; the match to TRBD2 covers 7 bases. The CDR3 covers 14 residues. CDR1 is GTSNPN and CDR2 is SVGIG in the germline V gene (reference sequence). Germline trimming cut 2 bases from V and 7 bases from J; bases unmatched to any gene: 9. This CDR3 reads CAWSIPVGGNTQYF. The CDR3, as DNA: TGTGCCTGGAGTATCCCCGTGGGGGGGAATACGCAGTATTTT.

CDR3 bases: TGCGCCAGCAGCCAACGAAGATCATTGGGACATCCGTACCAAGAGACCCAGTACTTC. The encoded protein is CASSQRRSLGHPYQETQYF. The chain employs TRBV4-1 and TRBJ2-5; D may be TRBD1 (6 bases). Per germline, CDR1 MGHRA and CDR2 YSYEKL. The CDR3 is 19 residues long. Trimming cost V 2 bases and J 0 bases, with 22 bases left between them.

This rearrangement joins TRBV9 to TRBJ1-6, with D unclear. Germline V gene data show CDR1 as SGDLS and CDR2 as YYNGEE. This CDR3 has 15 amino acids. V was trimmed by 4 bases and J by 8 bases, leaving 16 bases between them. The CDR3 sequence: CASSPGTDGYSPLHF. CDR3 DNA sequence: TGTGCCAGCAGCCCCGGAACCGACGGGTATTCACCCCTCCACTTT.

The chain uses TRBV5-5 and TRBJ2-2, with D unclear. Trimming left V 0 bases short and J 1 base short, with 10 bases between. The CDR3 is made up of 16 amino acids. The V gene's germline CDR1 is SGHKS and CDR2 YYEKEE (reference sequence). DNA of the CDR3: TGTGCCAGCAGCTTGGGGCGGCTTATGAACACCGGGGAGCTGTTTTTT. This codes for CASSLGRLMNTGELFF. The full variable domain, completed using reference TRBV5-5 and TRBJ2-2, is DAGVTQSPTHLIKTRGQQVTLRCSPISGHKSVSWYQQVLGQGPQFIFQYYEKEERGRGNFPDRFSARQFPNYSSELNVNALLLGDSALYLCASSLGRLMNTGELFFGEGSRLTVL.